The 11 T cell receptor beta chains reported below all come from one sample, sequenced in a study of control samples from healthy donors and cancer patients. Data came from immunoSEQ multiplex PCR; TCRdb stores just in-frame clones and leaves some out. Of 150,000 or so clones listed, approximately 93% were seen once; the top ten hold about 8.5%. Sequences were obtained from blood. The receptors were sampled from a woman in her thirties or forties in good health.

This chain links TRBV11-1 with TRBJ1-1; D unclear. CDR1 is SGHAT, CDR2 FQDESV, per germline (reference sequence). This CDR3 spans 14 amino acids. With 1 base removed from V and 1 base from J, the gap between germline ends came to 7 bases. Here the CDR3 reads CASSLEPENTEAFF. The CDR3, as DNA: TGTGCCAGCAGCTTAGAGCCTGAGAACACTGAAGCTTTCTTT.

The CDR3 sequence is CAISVGLALYEQYF. In nucleotides, the CDR3 is TGTGCCATCAGCGTGGGGCTAGCGCTCTACGAGCAGTACTTC. The chain couples TRBV6-2 or TRBV6-3 to TRBJ2-7; tentatively, D is TRBD2 (6 bases). This CDR3 is 14 amino acids long. Germline loops: CDR1 MNHEY, CDR2 SVGEGT. The V end was cut by 10 bases, the J end by 3 bases, with 19 bases between.

The gene calls are TRBV3-1 (or the pseudogene TRBV3-2) and TRBJ2-3; 8 nucleotides line up with TRBD2. CDR3 size: 16 residues. V lost 1 base to trimming and J lost 2 bases; unmatched junction nucleotides: 5. From germline, CDR1 is LGHDT and CDR2 YNNKEL (reference sequence). For the CDR3, the DNA is TGTGCCAGCAGCCAAGTTAGCGGGACGAACACAGATACGCAGTATTTT. Protein: CASSQVSGTNTDTQYF.

The rearrangement links TRBV4-1 to TRBJ1-1; 10 bases are shared with TRBD1. The CDR3 is 17 amino acids. The germline CDR1 and CDR2 sequences are MGHRA and YSYEKL. V trimming: 2 bases; J trimming: 4 bases; junction bases outside the gene matches: 10. The CDR3 loop reads CASSQHRTGGSGTEAFF. DNA for the CDR3: TGCGCCAGCAGCCAACATCGGACAGGGGGTAGCGGCACTGAAGCTTTCTTT.

A single count supports this clone. The chain couples TRBV11-3 to TRBJ1-1, with D possibly matching TRBD1 (6 bases). CDR3 length equals 16 residues. V dropped 3 bases and J dropped 4 bases, with 18 bases sitting between them. CDR1 SGHNT and CDR2 YENEEA come from the germline V gene. This CDR3 reads CASSFFPNREGTEAFF. The CDR3, as DNA: TGTGCCAGCAGCTTTTTCCCCAACAGGGAGGGCACTGAAGCTTTCTTT.

This chain links TRBV15 with TRBJ1-1; D not certain. Between the trimmed V and J ends, which lost 0 bases and 1 base, there was a span of 3 bases. Germline assignment: CDR1 LNHNV and CDR2 YYDKDF (reference sequence). The CDR3 spans 13 residues. The CDR3 loop reads CATSRERNTEAFF. Here the CDR3 DNA reads TGTGCCACCAGCAGAGAACGGAACACTGAAGCTTTCTTT.

The V gene is TRBV9, the J gene TRBJ2-6; TRBD2 aligns across 7 bases. Per germline, CDR1 SGDLS and CDR2 YYNGEE. V lost 4 bases, J lost 0 bases, and 4 bases stayed unmatched. The CDR3 covers 16 residues. The CDR3 DNA is TGTGCCAGCAGCCCCCCGGGGGGCTCTGGGGCCAACGTCCTGACTTTC. It specifies CASSPPGGSGANVLTF.

The chain has TRBV9 and TRBJ2-2; 7 bases match TRBD1. V shed 3 bases and J 7 bases; nucleotides not matched to a gene: 9. The CDR3 is 15 residues long. CDR1 and CDR2 from the germline V gene are SGDLS and YYNGEE. The CDR3 sequence is CASSGFTGVGGELFF. The CDR3 DNA reads as TGTGCCAGCAGCGGATTTACAGGGGTAGGCGGGGAGCTGTTTTTT.

The J gene is TRBJ1-1, the V gene TRBV30; D call uncertain. The CDR3 extends over 11 amino acids. CDR1 is GTSNPN and CDR2 is SVGIG in the germline V gene (reference sequence). V was cut by 0 bases and J by 11 bases, with 10 bases left in between. The CDR3 loop is CAWSVIGLAFF. The CDR3 DNA is TGTGCCTGGAGTGTGATCGGATTGGCTTTCTTT. The full variable domain, in which reference TRBV30 and TRBJ1-1 provide the parts outside the CDR3, is SQTIHQWPATLVQPVGSPLSLECTVEGTSNPNLYWYRQAAGRGLQLLFYSVGIGQISSEVPQNLSASRPQDRQFILSSKKLLLSDSGFYLCAWSVIGLAFFGQGTRLTVV.

This chain uses TRBV2 with TRBJ1-1; possible D gene TRBD1, 5 bases. This CDR3 region has 12 residues. Between the trimmed V and J ends, which lost 3 bases and 5 bases, there was a span of 7 bases. The germline gives CDR1 SNHLY, CDR2 FYNNEI. CDR3 nucleotide sequence: TGTGCCAGCAGTGATGGGGGGACTGAAGCTTTCTTT. Protein sequence: CASSDGGTEAFF.

CDR3 DNA: TGCAGTGCTAGAACCGCAGCTTGGCAGTACTTC. Translating it yields CSARTAAWQYF. The chain employs TRBV20-1 and TRBJ2-7; no firm D call. V lost 2 bases, J lost 9 bases, and 11 bases lay in between. CDR3 length equals 11 residues. CDR1 and CDR2 from the germline V gene are DFQATT and SNEGSKA (reference sequence).